The 19 T cell receptor beta chains listed next were all sequenced from one sample in a study of siplizumab effects on memory and regulatory T cells. Measured with immunoSEQ multiplex PCR; TCRdb has only the in-frame clones, and not every one. The sample shows 90,000 to 110,000 clones, under 95% of them seen only once. Material for sequencing was Tregs sorted from blood. These receptors originate from a human donor in good health.

The V call is TRBV6-1, the J call TRBJ2-7; 7 bases line up with TRBD2. The V gene end was trimmed by 5 bases and the J gene end by 7 bases; junction bases not matched to a gene: 8. The germline CDR1 and CDR2 sequences are MNHNS and SASEGT. CDR3 length: 13 residues. CDR3 nucleotides: TGTGCCAGCAGTCCCACTAGCGCGGCTGAGCAGTACTTC. It specifies CASSPTSAAEQYF.

CDR3 bases: TGCGCCAGCAGCGGGAACTATGGCTACACCTTC. Protein product: CASSGNYGYTF. The chain is built from TRBV5-1 and TRBJ1-2, with unresolved D. This CDR3 comprises 11 residues. V lost 4 bases to trimming and J lost 2 bases, with 3 bases between them. Per germline, CDR1 SGHRS and CDR2 YFSETQ.

J is TRBJ1-1 and V is TRBV5-1; unclear D gene. The ends were cut back, 4 bases at V and 1 base at J, with 11 bases in the middle. The CDR3 totals 14 residues. CDR1 SGHRS and CDR2 YFSETQ come from the germline V gene. As DNA, the CDR3 is TGCGCCAGCAGCCCCGGACTGAAGAACACTGAAGCTTTCTTT. Protein sequence: CASSPGLKNTEAFF.

The chain is built from TRBV19 and TRBJ2-7; TRBD2 matches 8 bases. V lost 3 bases, J lost 9 bases, and 16 bases stayed unmatched. Per the germline V gene, CDR1 is LNHDA and CDR2 is SQIVND (reference sequence). The CDR3 has 16 amino acids. Here the CDR3 DNA reads TGTGCCAGTAGTATGTCGGGAACTAGCGGAGGATTCGGGCAGTACTTC. This encodes CASSMSGTSGGFGQYF.

The rearrangement links TRBV6-6 to TRBJ2-1; D remains unclear. CDR1 is MNHNY and CDR2 is SVGAGI in the germline V gene (reference sequence). Trimming shortened V by 6 bases and J by 3 bases, and 12 bases separated the two germline ends. CDR3 size: 14 residues. The CDR3 sequence: CASSSRRYYNEQFF. CDR3 DNA: TGTGCCAGCAGCTCACGACGGTACTACAATGAGCAGTTCTTC.

The V call is TRBV7-6, the J call TRBJ2-7; TRBD2 is a possible D gene (6 bases). This CDR3 has 13 residues. The germline V gene encodes CDR1 SGHVS and CDR2 FNYEAQ. Trimming removed 5 bases at V and 7 bases at J, with 15 bases between. The CDR3 DNA follows: TGTGCCAGCAGCCAGATGGTGGGGGGTGAGCAGTACTTC. Translation gives CASSQMVGGEQYF.

V usage is TRBV18 and J usage is TRBJ1-2; 10 bases align to TRBD1. The CDR3 loop spans 15 amino acids. The junction had 3 bases not matched to a gene; V was cut back by 0 bases and J by 5 bases. Germline CDR1 KGHSH, CDR2 LQKENI. The CDR3 is CASSPPSGQGYGYTF. DNA of the CDR3: TGTGCCAGCTCACCACCTTCGGGACAGGGGTATGGCTACACCTTC. The variable domain in full, with the rest retrieved from reference TRBV18 and TRBJ1-2, is NAGVMQNPRHLVRRRGQEARLRCSPMKGHSHVYWYRQLPEEGLKFMVYLQKENIIDESGMPKERFSAEFPKEGPSILRIQQVVRGDSAAYFCASSPPSGQGYGYTFGSGTRLTVV.

This clone is medium-sized (0.01 to 0.1%) within its sample. The chain is built from TRBV19 and TRBJ1-5; D may be TRBD1 (6 bases). The CDR3 has 16 amino acids. The germline CDR1 and CDR2 sequences are LNHDA and SQIVND (reference sequence). V was shortened by 2 bases and J by 7 bases, with 18 bases between the two germline ends. This CDR3 reads CASSISGRGRWQPQHF. The DNA for the CDR3 is TGTGCCAGTAGTATAAGTGGCAGGGGTCGATGGCAGCCCCAGCATTTT.

The chain joins TRBV4-1 to TRBJ2-3, with D uncertain. Germline assignment: CDR1 MGHRA and CDR2 YSYEKL. Trimming pared 0 bases from V and 5 bases from J, leaving 18 bases between. CDR3 length: 17 amino acids. The CDR3 reads CASSQDWGQDPRDTQYF. In DNA form, the CDR3 reads TGCGCCAGCAGCCAAGATTGGGGTCAGGATCCACGAGATACGCAGTATTTT.

The chain is built from TRBV5-1 and TRBJ1-1; the D gene is possibly TRBD1 (6 bases). The CDR3 covers 15 residues. Germline loops: CDR1 SGHRS, CDR2 YFSETQ. Trimming removed 4 bases at V and 5 bases at J, with 18 bases between. CDR3 amino acids: CASSSRTGRDTEAFF. In nucleotides, the CDR3 is TGCGCCAGCAGCAGCCGAACAGGGAGGGATACTGAAGCTTTCTTT. The variable domain in full, completed from reference TRBV5-1 and TRBJ1-1, reads KAGVTQTPRYLIKTRGQQVTLSCSPISGHRSVSWYQQTPGQGLQFLFEYFSETQRNKGNFPGRFSGRQFSNSRSEMNVSTLELGDSALYLCASSSRTGRDTEAFFGQGTRLTVV.

The chain has TRBV6-6 and TRBJ2-7; the D is unclear. The CDR3 is 11 residues long. Trimming cost V 4 bases and J 6 bases, with 7 bases left between them. CDR1 is MNHNY, CDR2 SVGAGI, per germline (reference sequence). For the CDR3, the DNA is TGTGCCAGCAGTTCTGGACGCGAGCAGTACTTC. Its protein is CASSSGREQYF.

This clone was seen a few times. The chain links TRBV6-5 to TRBJ1-6; D unclear. V was cut by 0 bases and J by 6 bases, with 3 bases left in between. This CDR3 spans 13 amino acids. CDR1 MNHEY and CDR2 SVGAGI come from the germline V gene. CDR3 amino acids: CASSYSINSPLHF. The CDR3 region has the DNA TGTGCCAGCAGTTACTCGATTAATTCACCCCTCCACTTT.

Concerning this clone itself: Other DNA sequences in this specimen translate into the identical CDR3. This chain joins TRBV20-1 and TRBJ1-1; D ambiguous. In germline, CDR1 is DFQATT, CDR2 SNEGSKA (reference sequence). V gave up 3 bases and J gave up 4 bases, with 6 bases separating them. The CDR3 is 11 residues long. CDR3 nucleotide sequence: TGCAGTGCTAGGGACTCCACTGAAGCTTTCTTT. It codes for CSARDSTEAFF.

With regard to this clone: Relative to the germline gene, one junction end is altered; a read error may explain this. The sample has other DNA sequences that encode this CDR3 too. The chain employs TRBV10-2 and TRBJ1-2; D is unclear. Germline V CDR1 and CDR2: WSHSY, SAAADI. The CDR3 sequence is 14 residues long. In DNA, the CDR3 is TGCGCCAGCAGTGAAATAGGTTCGGAATATGGCTACACCTTT. Protein: CASSEIGSEYGYTF.

The chain carries TRBV6-5 and TRBJ2-7; 9 bases map to TRBD1. Trimming took 6 bases from V and 5 from J; bases not matched to a gene: 8. Germline CDR1 MNHEY, CDR2 SVGAGI. This CDR3 region has 14 residues. CDR3 nucleotides: TGTGCCAGCAGACCCGGGACAGGGACCCACGAGCAGTACTTC. Amino acids: CASRPGTGTHEQYF.

The rearrangement uses TRBV27 and TRBJ1-2; TRBD1 matches at 7 bases. This CDR3 comprises 14 residues. Trimming at V came to 6 bases and at J to 8 bases, leaving 12 bases not matched to a gene. CDR1 is MNHEY and CDR2 is SMNVEV in the germline V gene (reference sequence). CDR3 nucleotide sequence: TGTGCCAGCAGCCCGAACAGGGGTTCAGGGGGCTACACCTTC. Its protein product is CASSPNRGSGGYTF.

The CDR3 DNA follows: TGCGCCAGCAGCTTGGGTAGCGGAGAGACCCAGTACTTC. Amino acid sequence: CASSLGSGETQYF. The chain links TRBV5-1 to TRBJ2-5, with D perhaps TRBD2 (6 bases). Germline assignment: CDR1 SGHRS and CDR2 YFSETQ. Trimming stripped 0 bases from V and 4 bases from J, with 7 bases between. The CDR3 spans 13 residues.

The chain recombines TRBV5-1 with TRBJ2-1, with 8 positions matching TRBD2. The V gene's germline CDR1 is SGHRS and CDR2 YFSETQ. V was pared by 2 bases and J by 7 bases, with 11 bases of the junction left unmatched. The length of the CDR3 is 16 residues. The CDR3 is CASSLSGGSKGNEQFF. The DNA of the CDR3 is TGCGCCAGCAGCTTATCGGGGGGGTCCAAAGGAAATGAGCAGTTCTTC.

The chain uses TRBV30 and TRBJ1-1; no firm D call. The CDR3 consists of 16 residues. Germline V gene data show CDR1 as GTSNPN and CDR2 as SVGIG (reference sequence). The V end lost 0 bases, the J end lost 7 bases, and 21 bases lay between the germline ends. CDR3 sequence (DNA): TGTGCCTGGAGTGTACGGGTTCGTAGAGGGTCTAGTGAAGCTTTCTTT. Translated, it gives CAWSVRVRRGSSEAFF.